Listed here are 32 T cell receptor beta chains from one sample, sequenced in a study of tumor-infiltrating lymphocytes in primary liver carcinoma. cDNA specific to TCR beta was made from about 550 ng of total RNA, with a constant-region primer employed for priming. Libraries for TCR beta were built through three nested multiplex PCR rounds, which together made up a slightly modified ARM-PCR procedure. The first two PCR rounds used TRBV1-TRBV30 forward primers with a C-beta reverse primer, 9 to 11 cycles each. TCRdb itself ran the multiplex PCR reads through MiXCR, one entry per CDR3 protein. The table shows about 310,000 distinct CDR3 sequences, with 45% to 70% occurring only once. The researchers obtained blood RNA from unsorted whole blood and also extracted germline DNA. The sample consisted of peripheral blood. The source is a woman in her 30s with primary liver carcinoma and hepatitis B virus infection.

This clonotype was picked up a small number of times. V is TRBV29-1 and J is TRBJ1-1; 9 nucleotides line up with TRBD1. The CDR3 covers 14 residues. The V segment lost 6 bases and the J segment 5 bases; nucleotides outside the gene matches: 10. CDR1 and CDR2 (germline): SQVTM, ANQGSEA. The CDR3 sequence is CSVGMGTGSTEAFF. In DNA form, the CDR3 reads TGCAGCGTGGGCATGGGGACAGGGTCAACTGAAGCTTTCTTT.

Comments on this clonotype: This could be a read error, since a much larger clone is one nucleotide away. The rearrangement links TRBV6-2 or TRBV6-3 to TRBJ1-5; D unclear. The CDR3 length is 13 residues. V lost 2 bases and J lost 6, with 8 bases in between. Per germline, CDR1 MNHEY and CDR2 SVGEGT. The CDR3 bases are TGTGCCAGCAGTTACCCGGTGAGTCAGCCCCAGCATTTT. The encoded protein is CASSYPVSQPQHF.

The rearrangement joins TRBV5-8 to TRBJ2-2, with TRBD2 matching 7 bases. The CDR3 loop spans 14 amino acids. Germline V gene data show CDR1 as SGHTS and CDR2 as YDEGEE. J lost 3 bases, V lost 5 bases, and 4 bases had no gene match. DNA for the CDR3: TGTGCCAGCAGATCTAGCGGCTACACCGGGGAGCTGTTTTTT. Protein product: CASRSSGYTGELFF.

Regarding this clonotype: A much larger clone differs by one base, so this may be a read error. No conserved phenylalanine or tryptophan ends this CDR3, so it is likely a read error. The rearrangement uses TRBV4-1 and TRBJ2-7; the D gene is possibly TRBD1 (6 bases). Germline V CDR1 and CDR2: MGHRA, YSYEKL. V lost 4 bases to trimming and J lost 2 bases, with 12 bases between them. CDR3 length equals 14 residues. Here the CDR3 DNA reads TGCGCCAGCAGCCCATTAGACAGGACCTACGAGCAGTACTTA. Protein product: CASSPLDRTYEQYL.

Points on this clonotype: Since a much larger clone is just one base distant, this may be a read error. The CDR3 region is CASRRKTGTDYDEQFF. CDR3 sequence (DNA): TGTGCCAGCAGACGAAAAACAGGGACTGACTACGATGAGCAGTTCTTC. This chain connects TRBV11-2 to TRBJ2-1; possibly TRBD1 or TRBD2 for D (6 bases each). CDR3 size: 16 residues. In germline, CDR1 is SGHAT, CDR2 FQNNGV. Supplemented by reference TRBV11-2 and TRBJ2-1, the full variable domain reads EAGVAQSPRYKIIEKRQSVAFWCNPISGHATLYWYQQILGQGPKLLIQFQNNGVVDDSQLPKDRFSAERLKGVDSTLKIQPAKLEDSAVYLCASRRKTGTDYDEQFFGPGTRLTVL.

The rearrangement joins TRBV12-3 or TRBV12-4 to TRBJ2-2; weak D call: TRBD1 (5 bases). This CDR3 has 15 amino acids. Trimming shortened V by 5 bases and J by 3 bases, and 13 bases separated the two germline ends. The CDR3 DNA reads as TGTGCCAGCAGTACAGGTACCGCGTACACCGGGGAGCTGTTTTTT. Its translation: CASSTGTAYTGELFF.

The chain uses TRBV4-1 and TRBJ1-2, with D possibly being TRBD1 (5 bases). Trimming cost V 3 bases and J 4 bases, with 12 bases left between them. The CDR3 covers 14 residues. Germline loops: CDR1 MGHRA, CDR2 YSYEKL. CDR3 sequence reads: CASSQGLMSYGYTF. DNA of the CDR3: TGCGCCAGCAGCCAGGGACTAATGAGCTATGGCTACACCTTC.

This clonotype has a single count. A much larger clone differs by one base, so this may be a read error. No conserved phenylalanine or tryptophan ends this CDR3, so it is likely a read error. J is TRBJ2-7 and V is TRBV29-1; D not resolved. The CDR3 contains 12 residues. Germline V CDR1 and CDR2: SQVTM, ANQGSEA. Between the trimmed V and J ends, which lost 4 bases and 3 bases, there was a span of 10 bases. CDR3 bases: TGCAGCGTTGTGACCGGCGGCTACGAGCAGTACTCC. Its protein product is CSVVTGGYEQYS.

To note about this clonotype: A much more abundant neighbour one base away suggests this may be a read error. The chain uses TRBV6-1 and TRBJ2-5; TRBD2 aligns across 7 bases. CDR1 is MNHNS and CDR2 is SASEGT in the germline V gene. This CDR3 is built from 16 residues. CDR3 sequence: CACRAGGSGSGETQYF. CDR3 DNA sequence: TGTGCCTGCAGAGCCGGAGGTAGCGGGTCCGGAGAGACCCAGTACTTC.

This clonotype showed up just a few times. Possible read error: a much larger clone is one base away. This rearrangement joins TRBV11-1 to TRBJ2-1; D possibly corresponds to TRBD2 (5 bases). Germline-derived CDR1 and CDR2 are SGHAT and FQDESV (reference sequence). This CDR3 is built from 13 residues. CDR3 in amino acids: CASSPGLYNEPFF. In DNA, the CDR3 is TGTGCCAGCAGCCCTGGACTCTACAATGAGCCGTTCTTC.

About this clonotype: A much larger clone is a single base away; this may be a read error. The rearrangement joins TRBV12-3 or TRBV12-4 to TRBJ2-7; 9 nucleotides agree with TRBD2. This CDR3 is 16 amino acids long. The J segment lost 2 bases and the V segment lost 7 bases, leaving 12 bases of the junction unmatched. CDR3 bases: TGTGCCAGCATCCGGGCTAGCGGGGTTACCACCTACGAGCAGTACTTC. It is translated as CASIRASGVTTYEQYF.

In this sample, this clonotype turned up many times. The CDR3 DNA reads TGCGCCAGCAGCCAACCTAGCGGGAGTTCCTACGAGCAGTACTTC. Its protein product is CASSQPSGSSYEQYF. The chain uses TRBV4-1 and TRBJ2-7; 10 nucleotides align to TRBD2. Germline V gene sequence: CDR1 MGHRA, CDR2 YSYEKL. The CDR3 is made up of 15 amino acids. J lost 1 base, V lost 2 bases, and 2 bases had no gene match.

With respect to this clonotype: An end of the junction differs from the germline gene, which may be a read error. This chain links TRBV20-1 with TRBJ2-7; D perhaps matches TRBD2 (6 bases). The germline CDR1 and CDR2 sequences are DFQATT and SNEGSKA (reference sequence). This CDR3 comprises 11 residues. The CDR3 DNA reads as TGCAGTGCCGCGGGAATCTACGAGCTGTACTTC. It codes for CSAAGIYELYF.

This clonotype was found many times. V is TRBV11-2 and J is TRBJ2-2; either TRBD1 or TRBD2 may supply D (5 bases each). This CDR3 spans 16 amino acids. The V end lost 5 bases, the J end lost 6 bases, and 19 bases lay between the germline ends. Germline-derived CDR1 and CDR2 are SGHAT and FQNNGV. Here the CDR3 DNA reads TGTGCCAGCAGCCCTCAAGGGACGGCAGCCCCCGGGGAGCTGTTTTTT. This encodes CASSPQGTAAPGELFF.

In the case of this clonotype: This may come from a read error, since a much larger clone is one base off. V usage is TRBV6-2 or TRBV6-3 and J usage is TRBJ2-5; 10 bases align to TRBD2. The CDR3 consists of 15 residues. From germline, CDR1 is MNHEY and CDR2 SVGEGT. The DNA of the CDR3 is TGTGCCGGCAGTTACTCGGCTAGCGGGAGTGAGACCCAGTACTTC. Its protein is CAGSYSASGSETQYF.

This chain connects TRBV7-8 to TRBJ1-2; no definite D call. The V end was cut by 6 bases, the J end by 8 bases, with 22 bases between. This CDR3 spans 15 amino acids. Germline-derived CDR1 and CDR2 are SGHVS and FQNEAQ. The CDR3 nucleotides are TGTGCCAGCAGTGTAGAACGAAGGGAGTTTAGAGGCTACACCTTC. Its protein product is CASSVERREFRGYTF.

The chain is built from TRBV4-1 and TRBJ2-1, with 13 bases matching TRBD2. CDR1 and CDR2 from the germline V gene are MGHRA and YSYEKL. V shed 0 bases, J shed 8 bases, and the junction held 10 bases outside the gene matches. The CDR3 totals 18 residues. The CDR3 nucleotides read TGCGCCAGCAGCCAAGAAGGGGATACTAGCGGGGGGGTCTATGAGCAGTTCTTC. Translation: CASSQEGDTSGGVYEQFF.

The chain links TRBV6-2 or TRBV6-3 to TRBJ1-5; D call uncertain. CDR1 is MNHEY and CDR2 is SVGEGT in the germline V gene. Trimming shortened V by 7 bases and J by 1 base, and 8 bases separated the two germline ends. The CDR3 length is 13 residues. The CDR3: CASTMRSNQPQHF. CDR3 DNA: TGTGCCAGCACTATGAGGAGCAATCAGCCCCAGCATTTT.

As for this clonotype: A read error may explain this, as a much larger clone is one base away. The chain has TRBV29-1 and TRBJ2-7, with 7 bases that match TRBD1. CDR1 is SQVTM and CDR2 is ANQGSEA in the germline V gene. CDR3 length: 14 amino acids. The CDR3 region has the DNA TGCTGCGCTGGTTGGAGCTCAGGGGGCTACGAGCAGTACTTC. Translation: CCAGWSSGGYEQYF.

About this clonotype itself: Just one base apart from a much larger clone, this may be a read error. This chain links TRBV4-3 with TRBJ1-2, with a tentative D call TRBD1 (5 bases). The CDR3 spans 17 residues. Germline V gene lookup returns CDR1 LGHNA and CDR2 YSLEER. CDR3 sequence: CASSHGWDYDQNYGDTF. CDR3 nucleotide sequence: TGCGCCAGCAGCCATGGTTGGGACTACGACCAAAACTATGGCGACACCTTC.

Only one count was recorded for this clonotype. A much larger clone is a single base away; this may be a read error. This chain connects TRBV29-1 to TRBJ2-5, with TRBD2 matching 8 bases. This CDR3 has 15 residues. V dropped 3 bases and J dropped 1; count of bases not matched to a gene: 7. Germline loops: CDR1 SQVTM, CDR2 ANQGSEA. The CDR3 loop reads CSVEEVAGGQETQYF. Written as DNA, the CDR3 is TGCAGCGTTGAGGAGGTGGCGGGAGGCCAAGAGACCCAGTACTTC.

A remark on this clonotype: An end of the junction does not agree with germline; a read error may underlie this. The chain uses TRBV11-1 and TRBJ2-6; perhaps TRBD1 as D (5 bases). The CDR3 sequence is 14 residues long. The germline gives CDR1 SGHAT, CDR2 FQDESV (reference sequence). CDR3 sequence (DNA): TGTGCCAGCAGCCGAATCTCTGGGGCCAGCGTCCTGACTTTC. Translated: CASSRISGASVLTF. The complete variable domain, with remaining parts taken from reference TRBV11-1 and TRBJ2-6, reads EAEVAQSPRYKITEKSQAVAFWCDPISGHATLYWYRQILGQGPELLVQFQDESVVDDSQLPKDRFSAERLKGVDSTLKIQPAELGDSAMYLCASSRISGASVLTFGAGSRLTVL.

About this clonotype itself: This may arise from a read error, as a much more abundant clone is one base away. The chain joins TRBV12-3 or TRBV12-4 to TRBJ1-1, with a weak D call TRBD1 (6 bases). This CDR3 spans 15 amino acids. CDR3 bases: TGTGCCAGCAGTCCCAGGCAAGGGGGGCACACTGAAGCTCTCTTT. The encoded protein is CASSPRQGGHTEALF.

There are a few counts of this clonotype. The chain carries TRBV9 and TRBJ2-2; maybe TRBD2 (5 bases). The CDR3 consists of 16 residues. The V gene's germline CDR1 is SGDLS and CDR2 YYNGEE. Trimming removed 0 bases at V and 6 bases at J, with 15 bases between. For the CDR3, the DNA is TGTGCCAGCAGCGTAGAATTCCGGGAAGGATCCGGGGAGCTGTTTTTT. As protein: CASSVEFREGSGELFF.

Concerning this clonotype: As the CDR3 is not closed by the conserved phenylalanine or tryptophan, this likely results from a read error. Because the CDR3's place on the DNA is in doubt, the DNA is left out and the CDR3 is given as listed by TCRdb. The rearrangement uses TRBV6-1 and TRBJ2-7; the D call of TRBD1 is as the table states it, not checked on the DNA. The CDR3 has 13 amino acids, counting both end residues. Per germline, CDR1 MNHNS and CDR2 SASEGT. The CDR3 spells CASIGDGSYEHYY.

This clonotype has only a few counts. The J gene is TRBJ1-5, the V gene TRBV7-9; perhaps TRBD1 as D (5 bases). The V gene's germline CDR1 is SEHNR and CDR2 FQNEAQ (reference sequence). This CDR3 is built from 15 residues. V gave up 2 bases and J gave up 5 bases, with 13 bases separating them. The CDR3 nucleotides are TGTGCCAGCAGCTTAAACCTGGGGGAGGATCAGCCCCAGCATTTT. Encoded protein: CASSLNLGEDQPQHF.

CDR3 coding DNA: TGCAGTGCTCGCGGACTAGCGGCCACCCATTCTTTCACAGATACGCAGTATTTT. It encodes CSARGLAATHSFTDTQYF. The rearrangement uses TRBV20-1 and TRBJ2-3; 10 bases are shared with TRBD2. The CDR3 totals 18 residues. Losses at the gene ends were 5 bases for V and 2 bases for J; bases not matched to a gene: 16. Germline V gene sequence: CDR1 DFQATT, CDR2 SNEGSKA (reference sequence).

The chain has TRBV11-2 and TRBJ2-7; D assignment may be TRBD1 or TRBD2 (6 bases each). The CDR3 extends over 15 amino acids. Germline values: CDR1 SGHAT, CDR2 FQNNGV. The V and J ends lost 6 bases and 4 bases respectively, with 19 bases between them. In nucleotides, the CDR3 is TGTGCCAGCAGATCCACGGCGGGGACAAATTACGAGCAGTACTTC. This codes for CASRSTAGTNYEQYF.

The rearrangement joins TRBV12-3 or TRBV12-4 to TRBJ2-4; tentatively, D is TRBD1 or TRBD2 (6 bases each). V lost 3 bases to trimming and J lost 2 bases, with 11 bases between them. The CDR3 has 15 amino acids. CDR3 loop: CASSLGGSTKNIQYF. CDR3 sequence (DNA): TGTGCCAGCAGTTTGGGGGGCTCGACCAAAAACATTCAGTACTTC.

V usage is TRBV20-1 and J usage is TRBJ2-3; D ambiguous. This CDR3 has 11 amino acids. Trimming stripped 5 bases from V and 2 bases from J, with 5 bases between. The germline CDR1 and CDR2 sequences are DFQATT and SNEGSKA (reference sequence). CDR3 sequence reads: CSAGLTDTQYF. The CDR3, as DNA: TGCAGTGCTGGCCTCACAGATACGCAGTATTTT.

This clonotype came up many times. The J gene is TRBJ2-3, the V gene TRBV12-3 or TRBV12-4; 7 positions match TRBD2. The junction had 14 bases not matched to a gene; V was cut back by 6 bases and J by 5 bases. The CDR3 runs to 16 residues. CDR3: CASSHFIGGTLDTQYF. The CDR3 DNA reads as TGTGCCAGCAGCCACTTCATCGGGGGGACGCTAGATACGCAGTATTTT.

The chain couples TRBV7-9 to TRBJ2-1, with D perhaps being TRBD1 or TRBD2 (5 bases each). The length of the CDR3 is 13 residues. V was pared by 5 bases and J by 6 bases, with 11 bases between. CDR1 and CDR2 (germline): SEHNR, FQNEAQ (reference sequence). The CDR3 DNA reads as TGTGCCAGCAGCGGGGGACGCCCCAATGAGCAGTTCTTC. It encodes CASSGGRPNEQFF.